The clone carrying this TCR beta chain was counted at least ten times. Its antigen is currently unknown. The entry originates in a study of T cells after yellow fever vaccination. Study-level points and caveats: In post-booster samples, most primary-vaccination clones reappeared (approximately 95% CD4, 70% to 90% CD8).

This CDR3 spans 11 amino acids. Germline CDR1 DFQATT, CDR2 SNEGSKA (reference sequence). Trimming shortened V by 2 bases and J by 8 bases, and 8 bases separated the two germline ends. TCRdb reanalysed the 5' RACE reads using MiXCR and keeps one entry per CDR3 protein. The table has 60,000 to 85,000 distinct CDR3 sequences, around 6.5% seen once. The specimen was CD8+ T cells sorted from PBMCs, collected 5 days after the first yellow fever vaccination. The clonotype originates from a man between 18 and 35 years old who received the YFV17D yellow fever vaccine. The chain uses TRBV20-1 and TRBJ2-3, with D uncertain. The CDR3 sequence: CSARKSGTQYF. The CDR3 nucleotides read TGCAGTGCTAGAAAGTCGGGTACGCAGTATTTT.